Following are 16 T cell receptor beta chains from one sample sequenced in a study of CD8+CD57+ T cells in acquired aplastic anemia. Flow cytometry had shown expanded CD8+CD57+ cells in the patients chosen for sequencing. According to the study, genomic DNA was the template for TCR beta VDJ and CDR3 profiling. TCRdb called the reads again in MiXCR, with one record for every CDR3 protein. There are over 150,000 distinct CDR3 sequences in the sample; under 55% occur only once, and approximately 3% lies in the top ten. The sample consisted of sorted CD4+, CD8+, or CD8+CD57+ T cells (not recorded which) from PBMCs. These receptors were collected from a human donor with aplastic anemia.

The chain joins TRBV24-1 to TRBJ2-3; 7 bases match TRBD2. V was clipped by 7 bases and J by 2 bases; unmatched bases: 5. The CDR3 spans 14 residues. In germline, CDR1 is KGHDR, CDR2 SFDVKD. CDR3 in DNA: TGTGCCACCAGGGGAGGGGTCATCACAGATACGCAGTATTTT. It translates to CATRGGVITDTQYF.

A remark on this clonotype: A read error is likely, as this CDR3 ends without the conserved phenylalanine or tryptophan. The genes are TRBV10-1 and TRBJ2-7; D tentatively fits TRBD1 or TRBD2 (5 bases each). The CDR3 has 14 amino acids. The germline V gene has CDR1 WNHNN and CDR2 SYGVQD (reference sequence). V was shortened by 6 bases and J by 0 bases, with 12 bases between the two germline ends. The CDR3 loop is CASSGTDSSYEQYS. CDR3 DNA sequence: TGCGCCAGCAGCGGGACGGATAGCTCCTACGAGCAGTACTCC.

This sequence joins TRBV25-1 and TRBJ2-7, with D possibly called TRBD1 or TRBD2 (5 bases each). V lost 6 bases, J lost 1 base, and 13 bases lay in between. The CDR3 runs 14 residues. The V gene's germline CDR1 is MGHDK and CDR2 SYGVNS. The CDR3 is CASRPGDGSYEQYF. CDR3 coding DNA: TGTGCCAGCAGACCTGGGGACGGTTCCTACGAGCAGTACTTC.

This clonotype has only a few counts. A read error is possible here, since a much larger clone lies one base away. This chain links TRBV20-1 with TRBJ1-3, with TRBD1 matching 7 bases. Germline CDR1 DFQATT, CDR2 SNEGSKA (reference sequence). V lost 5 bases, J lost 0 bases, and 7 bases stayed unmatched. The CDR3 has 15 residues. The CDR3 DNA sequence: TGCAGTGCTCAAGACAGGGTCTGCTCTGGAAACACCATATATTTT. This sequence encodes CSAQDRVCSGNTIYF.

With respect to this clonotype: Being one base from a much bigger clone, this may be a read error. The chain joins TRBV5-1 to TRBJ2-1; tentatively, D is TRBD2 (6 bases). CDR1 SGHRS and CDR2 YFSETQ come from the germline V gene. The CDR3 has 16 residues. The CDR3 DNA follows: TGCGCCAGCAGCTTATCCATCGCCGGGAGTTACAATGAGCGGTTCTTC. Translating it yields CASSLSIAGSYNERFF.

V usage is TRBV15 and J usage is TRBJ2-5; D tentatively fits TRBD1 or TRBD2 (6 bases each). V was cut by 0 bases and J by 4 bases, with 12 bases left in between. The V gene's germline CDR1 is LNHNV and CDR2 YYDKDF (reference sequence). This CDR3 is 15 amino acids long. The CDR3 protein is CATSRDKGGSETQYF. DNA of the CDR3: TGTGCCACCAGCAGAGATAAGGGGGGCTCAGAGACCCAGTACTTC.

With respect to this clonotype: Since no conserved phenylalanine or tryptophan closes the CDR3, a read error is the likely cause. The rearrangement links TRBV4-3 to TRBJ2-2; the match to TRBD2 covers 7 bases. The CDR3 spans 16 residues. Per the germline V gene, CDR1 is LGHNA and CDR2 is YSLEER. Unmatched junction bases numbered 3, after V lost 1 base and J lost 1 base. CDR3 residues: CASSQVSSGNTGELFL. DNA for the CDR3: TGCGCCAGCAGCCAAGTCTCTAGCGGGAACACCGGGGAGCTGTTTCTT.

This chain links TRBV7-9 with TRBJ1-4; D unclear. This CDR3 contains 13 residues. In germline, CDR1 is SEHNR, CDR2 FQNEAQ (reference sequence). Deletions cut 2 bases from V and 3 bases from J, with 4 bases between. The CDR3 is CASSLSANEKLFF. In nucleotides, the CDR3 is TGTGCCAGCAGCTTATCGGCTAATGAAAAACTGTTTTTT.

This clonotype was seen ten or more times. The chain is built from TRBV5-1 and TRBJ1-4; weak D call: TRBD1 (5 bases). V lost 4 bases to trimming and J lost 6 bases, with 19 bases between them. Looked up from germline, CDR1 is SGHRS and CDR2 is YFSETQ. The CDR3 spans 16 residues. CDR3 bases: TGCGCCAGCAGCGAATATAACCGGGACGGAGATGAAAAACTGTTTTTT. Protein sequence: CASSEYNRDGDEKLFF.

The V gene is TRBV9, the J gene TRBJ1-6; 7 nucleotides match TRBD1. The trim removed 3 bases at V and 7 bases at J, leaving 10 bases unmatched. Germline CDR1 and CDR2: SGDLS and YYNGEE. This CDR3 has 16 residues. The chain's CDR3 is CASSGSRGTANSPLHF. DNA of the CDR3: TGTGCCAGCAGCGGAAGCAGGGGGACCGCGAATTCACCCCTCCACTTT.

The V call is TRBV29-1, the J call TRBJ2-5, with a tentative D call TRBD2 (5 bases). CDR3 length: 13 residues. Trimming took 1 base from V and 1 from J, leaving 7 bases between them. Germline V lookup: CDR1 SQVTM, CDR2 ANQGSEA. CDR3: CSVEGETQETQYF. CDR3 DNA sequence: TGCAGCGTTGAAGGGGAGACCCAAGAGACCCAGTACTTC.

The J gene is TRBJ2-1, the V gene TRBV24-1; 7 nucleotides agree with TRBD2. J lost 3 bases, V lost 7 bases, and 5 bases had no gene match. The CDR3 contains 14 residues. Germline CDR1 KGHDR, CDR2 SFDVKD. This chain's CDR3 is CATSAGLLYNEQFF. The CDR3 DNA sequence: TGTGCCACCAGCGCGGGACTACTCTACAATGAGCAGTTCTTC.

This chain uses TRBV18 with TRBJ2-1; 10 bases are shared with TRBD2. This CDR3 region has 15 residues. Trimming removed 4 bases from V and 5 bases from J; junction bases left unmatched: 5. From germline, CDR1 is KGHSH and CDR2 LQKENI. The CDR3 coding sequence is TGTGCCAGCTCACACCCGGGACTAGCGAACAATGAGCAGTTCTTC. Amino acids: CASSHPGLANNEQFF.

V and J are TRBV24-1 and TRBJ1-1; 10 bases fit TRBD1. This CDR3 spans 13 amino acids. CDR1 and CDR2 (germline): KGHDR, SFDVKD. V dropped 5 bases and J dropped 4; count of bases not matched to a gene: 0. Here the CDR3 DNA reads TGTGCCACCAGTGGGACAGGGGGCACTGAAGCTTTCTTT. This translates into CATSGTGGTEAFF.

The chain is built from TRBV11-1 and TRBJ2-3; 10 nucleotides agree with TRBD2. V lost 2 bases, J lost 0 bases, and 5 bases stayed unmatched. The CDR3 loop spans 17 amino acids. Germline V gene sequence: CDR1 SGHAT, CDR2 FQDESV (reference sequence). CDR3 sequence reads: CASSLRVAGGSTDTQYF. Here the CDR3 DNA reads TGTGCCAGCAGCTTACGGGTAGCGGGGGGAAGCACAGATACGCAGTATTTT.

The chain has TRBV7-8 and TRBJ2-7, with a possible D match to TRBD1 (7 bases). CDR3 length: 15 amino acids. Trimming removed 1 base from V and 4 bases from J, with 14 bases in between. The germline CDR1 and CDR2 sequences are SGHVS and FQNEAQ. The CDR3 loop reads CASSLDGRGVYEQYF. DNA of the CDR3: TGTGCCAGCAGCTTAGATGGCAGGGGGGTTTACGAGCAGTACTTC.